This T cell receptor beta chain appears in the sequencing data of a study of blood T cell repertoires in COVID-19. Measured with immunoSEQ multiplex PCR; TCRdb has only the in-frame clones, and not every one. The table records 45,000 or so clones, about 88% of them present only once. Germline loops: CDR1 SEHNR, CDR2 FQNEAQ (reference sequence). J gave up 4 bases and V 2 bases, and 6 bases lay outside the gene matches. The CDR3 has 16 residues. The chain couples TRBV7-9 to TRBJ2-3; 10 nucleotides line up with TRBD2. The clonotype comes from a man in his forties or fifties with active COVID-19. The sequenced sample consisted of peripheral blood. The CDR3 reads CASSLRLAGDSDTQYF. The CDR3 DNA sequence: TGTGCCAGCAGCTTACGTCTAGCGGGAGACTCAGATACGCAGTATTTT.